The 2 T cell receptor beta chains below all came from one sample that was sequenced in a study of T-cell memory formation after mild COVID-19. TCRdb re-derived calls from the 5' RACE reads in MiXCR, one entry per CDR3 protein. The sample records approximately 200,000 distinct CDR3 sequences, 16% being singletons. Sample: PBMCs or a T cell subset sorted from them (not recorded which). The receptors stem from an adult woman who had mild COVID-19 (a few samples of this study predate the infection). Cell type and time point are not known.

This clonotype was seen only a few times. V is TRBV14 and J is TRBJ2-5; D possibly uses TRBD1 or TRBD2 (5 bases each). CDR3 length equals 16 residues. V lost 0 bases to trimming and J lost 3 bases, with 14 bases between them. From germline, CDR1 is SGHDN and CDR2 FVKESK. CDR3 nucleotides: TGTGCCAGCAGCCAAGATTATTGGGGGACGGAAGAGACCCAGTACTTC. Amino acid sequence: CASSQDYWGTEETQYF.

This clonotype was detected many times. The chain uses TRBV12-3 or TRBV12-4 and TRBJ1-1; the match to TRBD1 covers 8 bases. The V segment lost 1 base and the J segment 4 bases; nucleotides outside the gene matches: 5. The CDR3 consists of 15 residues. CDR3 nucleotides: TGTGCCAGCAGTTTAGGGACAGGGTGGTCCACTGAAGCTTTCTTT. Protein: CASSLGTGWSTEAFF.